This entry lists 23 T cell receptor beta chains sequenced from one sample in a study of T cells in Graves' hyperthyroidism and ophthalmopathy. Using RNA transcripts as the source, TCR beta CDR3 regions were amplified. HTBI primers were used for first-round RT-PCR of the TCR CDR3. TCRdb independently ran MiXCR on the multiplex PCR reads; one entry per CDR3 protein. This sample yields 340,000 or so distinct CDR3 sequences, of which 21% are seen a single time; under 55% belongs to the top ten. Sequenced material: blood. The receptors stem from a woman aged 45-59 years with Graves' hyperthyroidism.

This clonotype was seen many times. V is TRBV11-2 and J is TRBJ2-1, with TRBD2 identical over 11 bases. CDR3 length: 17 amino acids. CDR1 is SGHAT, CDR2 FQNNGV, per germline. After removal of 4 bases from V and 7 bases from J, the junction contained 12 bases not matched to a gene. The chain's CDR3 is CASSSQPGLAVSNEQFF. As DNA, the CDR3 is TGTGCCAGCAGCTCGCAACCGGGACTAGCGGTATCAAATGAGCAGTTCTTC.

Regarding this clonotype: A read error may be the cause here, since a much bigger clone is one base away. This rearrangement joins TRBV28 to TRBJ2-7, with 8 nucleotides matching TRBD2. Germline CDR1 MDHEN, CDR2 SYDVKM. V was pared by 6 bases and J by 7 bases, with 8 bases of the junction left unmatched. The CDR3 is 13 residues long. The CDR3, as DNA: TGTGCCAGCAGAGCGGGAGTGGAGCATGAGCAGTACTTC. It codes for CASRAGVEHEQYF.

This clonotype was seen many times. CDR3 coding DNA: TGTGCCAGCAGCCCCTTCCCGCCGGGACAGCCTAACTACGAGCAGTACTTC. Translation: CASSPFPPGQPNYEQYF. This rearrangement joins TRBV6-1 to TRBJ2-7; the match to TRBD1 covers 7 bases. The CDR3 totals 17 residues. Trimming at V came to 6 bases and at J to 3 bases, leaving 17 bases not matched to a gene. Germline V gives CDR1 MNHNS, CDR2 SASEGT.

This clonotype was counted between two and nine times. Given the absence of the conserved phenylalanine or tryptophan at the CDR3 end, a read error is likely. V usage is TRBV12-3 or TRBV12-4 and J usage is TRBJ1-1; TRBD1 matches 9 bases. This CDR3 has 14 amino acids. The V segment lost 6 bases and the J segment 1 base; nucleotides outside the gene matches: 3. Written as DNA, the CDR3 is TGTGCCAGCAGCAGGGACAGGGCGAACACTGAAGCTTTCCTT. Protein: CASSRDRANTEAFL.

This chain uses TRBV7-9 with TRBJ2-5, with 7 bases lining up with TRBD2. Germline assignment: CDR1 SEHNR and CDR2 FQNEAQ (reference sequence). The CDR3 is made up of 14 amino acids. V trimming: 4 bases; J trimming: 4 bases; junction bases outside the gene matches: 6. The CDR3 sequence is CASSSRGRGETQYF. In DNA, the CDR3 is TGTGCCAGCAGCTCCCGAGGGAGGGGAGAGACCCAGTACTTC. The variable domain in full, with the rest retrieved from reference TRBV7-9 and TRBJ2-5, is DTGVSQNPRHKITKRGQNVTFRCDPISEHNRLYWYRQTLGQGPEFLTYFQNEAQLEKSRLLSDRFSAERPKGSFSTLEIQRTEQGDSAMYLCASSSRGRGETQYFGPGTRLLVL.

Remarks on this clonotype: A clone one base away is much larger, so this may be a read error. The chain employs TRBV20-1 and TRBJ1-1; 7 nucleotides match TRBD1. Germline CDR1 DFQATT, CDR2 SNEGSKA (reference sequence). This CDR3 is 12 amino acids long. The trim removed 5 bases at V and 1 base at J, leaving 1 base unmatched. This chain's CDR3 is CSAWTGNTEAFF. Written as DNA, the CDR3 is TGCAGTGCTTGGACAGGGAACACTGAAGCTTTCTTT.

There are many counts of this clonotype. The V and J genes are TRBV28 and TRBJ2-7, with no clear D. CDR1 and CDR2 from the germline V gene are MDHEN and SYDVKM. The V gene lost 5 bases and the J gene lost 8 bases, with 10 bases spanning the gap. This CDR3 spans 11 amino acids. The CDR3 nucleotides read TGTGCCAGCAGTCCCTCAAGCAAGCAGTACTTC. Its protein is CASSPSSKQYF.

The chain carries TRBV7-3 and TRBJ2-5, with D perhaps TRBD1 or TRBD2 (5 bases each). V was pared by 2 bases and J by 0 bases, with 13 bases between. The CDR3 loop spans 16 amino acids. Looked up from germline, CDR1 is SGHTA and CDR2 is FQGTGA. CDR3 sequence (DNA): TGTGCCAGCAGCTTAGGGGGTGGTGCGTACCAAGAGACCCAGTACTTC. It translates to CASSLGGGAYQETQYF.

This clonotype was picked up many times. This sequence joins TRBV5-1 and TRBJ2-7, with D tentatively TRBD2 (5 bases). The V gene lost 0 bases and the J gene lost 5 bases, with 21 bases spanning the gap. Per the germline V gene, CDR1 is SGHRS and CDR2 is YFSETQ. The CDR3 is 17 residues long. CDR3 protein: CASSLGGIWAKLDEQYF. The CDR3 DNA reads TGCGCCAGCAGCTTGGGAGGGATCTGGGCAAAATTGGACGAGCAGTACTTC.

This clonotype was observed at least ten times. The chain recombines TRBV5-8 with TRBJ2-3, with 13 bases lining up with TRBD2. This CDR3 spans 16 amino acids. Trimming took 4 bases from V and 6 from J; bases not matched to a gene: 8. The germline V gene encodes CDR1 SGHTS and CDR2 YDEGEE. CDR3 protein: CASSTRTSGSVDTQYF. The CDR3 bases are TGTGCCAGCAGCACCAGGACTAGCGGGAGTGTGGATACGCAGTATTTT.

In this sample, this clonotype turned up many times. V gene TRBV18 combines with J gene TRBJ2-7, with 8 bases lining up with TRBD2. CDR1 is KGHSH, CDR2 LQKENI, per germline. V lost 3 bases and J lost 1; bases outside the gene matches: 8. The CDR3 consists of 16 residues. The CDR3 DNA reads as TGTGCCAGCTCACCCCGACTAGCGAGCTCATCCTACGAGCAGTACTTC. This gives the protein CASSPRLASSSYEQYF.

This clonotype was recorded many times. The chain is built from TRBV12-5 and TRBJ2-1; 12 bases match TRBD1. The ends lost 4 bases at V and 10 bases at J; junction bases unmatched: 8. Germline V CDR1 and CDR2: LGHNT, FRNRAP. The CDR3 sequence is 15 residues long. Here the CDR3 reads CASGSGTGGLREQFF. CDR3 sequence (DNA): TGTGCTAGTGGTTCAGGGACAGGGGGCCTTCGGGAGCAGTTCTTC.

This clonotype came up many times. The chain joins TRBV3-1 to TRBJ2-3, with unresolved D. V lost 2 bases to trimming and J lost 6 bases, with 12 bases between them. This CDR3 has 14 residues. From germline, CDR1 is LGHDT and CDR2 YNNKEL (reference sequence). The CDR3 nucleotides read TGTGCCAGCAGCCAATTAACCCTGGAGGATACGCAGTATTTT. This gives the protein CASSQLTLEDTQYF.

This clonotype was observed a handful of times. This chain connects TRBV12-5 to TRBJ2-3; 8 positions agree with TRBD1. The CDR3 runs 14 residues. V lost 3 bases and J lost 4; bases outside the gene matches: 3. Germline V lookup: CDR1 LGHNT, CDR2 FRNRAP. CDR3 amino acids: CASGFGTGPDTQYF. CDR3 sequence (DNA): TGTGCTAGTGGTTTTGGGACAGGCCCAGATACGCAGTATTTT.

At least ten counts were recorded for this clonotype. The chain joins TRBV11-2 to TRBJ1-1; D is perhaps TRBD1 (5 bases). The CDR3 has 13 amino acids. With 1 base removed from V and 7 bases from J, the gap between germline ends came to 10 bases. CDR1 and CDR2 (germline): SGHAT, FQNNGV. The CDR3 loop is CASSLGGLGEAFF. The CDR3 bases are TGTGCCAGCAGCTTAGGGGGCTTGGGTGAAGCTTTCTTT.

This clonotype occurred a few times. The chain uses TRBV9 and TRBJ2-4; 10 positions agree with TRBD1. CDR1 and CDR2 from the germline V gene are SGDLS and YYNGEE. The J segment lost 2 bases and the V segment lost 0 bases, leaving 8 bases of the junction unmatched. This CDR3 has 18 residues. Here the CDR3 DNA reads TGTGCCAGCAGCGTAGGACAGGGGGCGGATATAACCAAAAACATTCAGTACTTC. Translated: CASSVGQGADITKNIQYF.

The CDR3 DNA follows: TGCAGCGTTCGATCCGGGACAGGGGTGGCAACTTTCTTT. It codes for CSVRSGTGVATFF. The V and J genes are TRBV29-1 and TRBJ1-1, with 10 bases that match TRBD1. Per germline, CDR1 SQVTM and CDR2 ANQGSEA. The CDR3 covers 13 residues. The V gene end was trimmed by 5 bases and the J gene end by 12 bases; junction bases not matched to a gene: 12.

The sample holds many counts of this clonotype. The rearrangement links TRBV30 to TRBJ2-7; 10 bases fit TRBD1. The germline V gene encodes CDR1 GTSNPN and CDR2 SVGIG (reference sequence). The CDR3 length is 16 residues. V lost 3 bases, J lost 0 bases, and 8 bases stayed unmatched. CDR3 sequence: CAWSDDRGQSSYEQYF. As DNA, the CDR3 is TGTGCCTGGAGCGACGACAGGGGGCAGAGCTCCTACGAGCAGTACTTC. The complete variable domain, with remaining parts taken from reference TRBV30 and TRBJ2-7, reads SQTIHQWPATLVQPVGSPLSLECTVEGTSNPNLYWYRQAAGRGLQLLFYSVGIGQISSEVPQNLSASRPQDRQFILSSKKLLLSDSGFYLCAWSDDRGQSSYEQYFGPGTRLTVT.

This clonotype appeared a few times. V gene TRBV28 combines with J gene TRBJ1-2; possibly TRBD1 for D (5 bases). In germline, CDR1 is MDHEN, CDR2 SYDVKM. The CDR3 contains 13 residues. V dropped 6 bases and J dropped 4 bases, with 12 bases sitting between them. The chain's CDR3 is CASRPTGIYGYTF. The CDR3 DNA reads TGTGCCAGCAGACCCACAGGAATCTATGGCTACACCTTC.

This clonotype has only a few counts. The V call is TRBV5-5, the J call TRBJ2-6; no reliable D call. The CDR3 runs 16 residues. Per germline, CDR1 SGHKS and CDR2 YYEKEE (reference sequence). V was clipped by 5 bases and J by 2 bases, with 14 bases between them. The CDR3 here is CASSSIGLTGANVLTF. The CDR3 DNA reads TGTGCCAGCAGTTCCATAGGGCTTACTGGGGCCAACGTCCTGACTTTC.

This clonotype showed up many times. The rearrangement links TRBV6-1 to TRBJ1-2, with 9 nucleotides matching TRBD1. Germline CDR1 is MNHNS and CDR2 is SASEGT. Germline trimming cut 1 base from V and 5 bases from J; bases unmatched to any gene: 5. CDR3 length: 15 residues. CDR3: CASSEGSGTGYGYTF. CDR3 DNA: TGTGCCAGCAGTGAAGGCTCCGGGACAGGGTATGGCTACACCTTC.

CDR3 region: CASSQELVGNTIYF. CDR3 nucleotides: TGTGCCAGCAGCCAAGAGCTGGTTGGAAACACCATATATTTT. The V and J genes are TRBV4-2 and TRBJ1-3; D unclear. V lost 0 bases, J lost 3 bases, and 6 bases lay in between. This CDR3 comprises 14 residues. Germline assignment: CDR1 LGHNA and CDR2 YNFKEQ.

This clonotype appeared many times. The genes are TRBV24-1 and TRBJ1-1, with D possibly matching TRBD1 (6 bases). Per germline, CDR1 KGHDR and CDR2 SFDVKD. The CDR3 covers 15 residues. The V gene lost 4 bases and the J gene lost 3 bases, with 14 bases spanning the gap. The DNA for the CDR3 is TGTGCCACCAGTGACCCACAGGGATCGGACACTGAAGCTTTCTTT. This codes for CATSDPQGSDTEAFF.